This is a list of T cell receptor beta chains from one sample in a study of CD8 T cells in ankylosing spondylitis. In TCRdb, the 5' RACE reads were re-called with MiXCR into one record per CDR3 protein. In the table there are just under 550,000 distinct CDR3 sequences, more than 9.5% of which are singletons. The sequencing sample was made of blood, either unsorted or a sorted T cell fraction (not recorded which). The receptor set was obtained from a male donor with ankylosing spondylitis. Each CDR3 is given with its conserved first and last residue. D genes are given only for firm matches. Part of the rows lack a size; the others show once, few, many or a class for expanded clones.

size: few
J: TRBJ1-2
D: -
V: TRBV5-1
CDR3: CASSALGEGGYTF
DNA: TGCGCCAGCAGCGCGCTGGGGGAAGGAGGCTACACCTTC

size: -
J: TRBJ2-2
D: -
V: TRBV3-1
CDR3: CASSQGMATNTGELFF
DNA: TGTGCCAGCAGCCAAGGCATGGCGACGAACACCGGGGAGCTGTTTTTT

size: many
J: TRBJ1-2
D: -
V: TRBV7-2
CDR3: CASSLYGGPPGGYTF
DNA: TGTGCCAGCAGCTTATACGGAGGACCTCCGGGGGGCTACACCTTC

size: many
J: TRBJ1-2
D: -
V: TRBV12-3/TRBV12-4
CDR3: CASSLMNYGYTF
DNA: TGTGCCAGCAGTTTAATGAACTATGGCTACACCTTC

size: -
J: TRBJ2-3
D: TRBD1
V: TRBV24-1
CDR3: CATSGRGPSTDTQYF
DNA: TGTGCCACCAGTGGAAGGGGGCCCAGCACAGATACGCAGTATTTT

size: many
J: TRBJ2-5
D: -
V: TRBV5-1
CDR3: CASSFNSETQYF
DNA: TGCGCCAGCAGCTTTAATTCGGAGACCCAGTACTTC

size: many
J: TRBJ1-1
D: -
V: TRBV7-9
CDR3: CASSPRDTEAFF
DNA: TGTGCCAGCAGTCCTCGAGACACTGAAGCTTTCTTT

size: -
J: TRBJ1-2
D: -
V: TRBV4-2
CDR3: CASSRRADGYTF
DNA: TGTGCCAGCAGCCGAAGGGCGGATGGCTACACCTTC

size: -
J: TRBJ2-6
D: -
V: TRBV29-1
CDR3: CSVDRGVDGANVLTF
DNA: TGCAGCGTGGATAGGGGGGTGGACGGGGCCAACGTCCTGACTTTC

size: few
J: TRBJ1-1
D: -
V: TRBV2
CDR3: CASSWDPVSVAEAFF
DNA: TGTGCCAGCAGTTGGGACCCCGTTTCCGTCGCTGAAGCTTTCTTT

size: few
J: TRBJ2-2
D: -
V: TRBV20-1
CDR3: CSARPLRDTGELFF
DNA: TGCAGTGCTAGACCATTGAGGGACACCGGGGAGCTGTTTTTT

size: many
J: TRBJ2-1
D: TRBD2
V: TRBV5-6
CDR3: CASSFSVAGWGSYNEQFF
DNA: TGTGCCAGCAGCTTTAGTGTAGCGGGGTGGGGTTCCTACAATGAGCAGTTCTTC

size: -
J: TRBJ1-2
D: -
V: TRBV5-1
CDR3: CASSLRGTVRNNYGYTF
DNA: TGCGCCAGCAGCTTGAGGGGGACCGTTCGTAATAACTATGGCTACACCTTC

size: few
J: TRBJ2-7
D: TRBD2
V: TRBV7-9
CDR3: CASSFYSGGISYEQYF
DNA: TGTGCCAGCAGCTTCTATTCGGGAGGGATCTCCTACGAGCAGTACTTC

size: many
J: TRBJ1-1
D: -
V: TRBV12-3/TRBV12-4
CDR3: CATRELNTEAFF
DNA: TGTGCCACCCGGGAGCTGAACACTGAAGCTTTCTTT

size: few
J: TRBJ1-1
D: -
V: TRBV5-1
CDR3: CASTLGAPTEAFF
DNA: TGCGCCAGCACTTTAGGGGCTCCCACTGAAGCTTTCTTT

size: -
J: TRBJ2-5
D: -
V: TRBV5-1
CDR3: CASSLRQGGGETQYF
DNA: TGCGCCAGCAGCCTGAGACAGGGAGGGGGAGAGACCCAGTACTTC

size: -
J: TRBJ2-2
D: -
V: TRBV7-2
CDR3: CASSSQGAGFFAGELFF
DNA: TGTGCCAGCAGCTCCCAGGGTGCAGGGTTTTTCGCCGGGGAGCTGTTTTTT

size: few
J: TRBJ2-7
D: TRBD2
V: TRBV5-6
CDR3: CASSIGLAGPYEQYF
DNA: TGTGCCAGCAGCATCGGACTAGCGGGACCCTACGAGCAGTACTTC

size: -
J: TRBJ2-3
D: -
V: TRBV10-3
CDR3: CAISPTPTSGHTDTQYF
DNA: TGTGCCATCAGCCCTACCCCTACCTCGGGGCACACAGATACGCAGTATTTT

size: -
J: TRBJ2-1
D: TRBD2
V: TRBV9
CDR3: CASSATSGRPDEQFF
DNA: TGTGCCAGCAGCGCGACTAGCGGGAGGCCGGATGAGCAGTTCTTC

size: -
J: TRBJ2-1
D: -
V: TRBV7-9
CDR3: CASSSPGAGNEQFF
DNA: TGTGCCAGCAGCTCCCCGGGAGCAGGCAATGAGCAGTTCTTC

size: -
J: TRBJ1-2
D: -
V: TRBV18
CDR3: CASSPRDVGGDYGYTF
DNA: TGTGCCAGCTCACCTAGGGACGTAGGAGGAGACTATGGCTACACCTTC

size: few
J: TRBJ1-1
D: -
V: TRBV15
CDR3: CATSRVQGNTEAFF
DNA: TGTGCCACCAGCAGAGTACAGGGGAACACTGAAGCTTTCTTT

size: -
J: TRBJ2-7
D: TRBD1
V: TRBV5-5
CDR3: CASSSGQAYSYEQYF
DNA: TGTGCCAGCAGCTCGGGACAGGCCTACTCCTACGAGCAGTACTTC

size: few
J: TRBJ1-3
D: -
V: TRBV20-1
CDR3: CSLKSGASGNTIYF
DNA: TGCAGTCTCAAATCAGGGGCATCTGGAAACACCATATATTTT

size: many
J: TRBJ1-1
D: TRBD1
V: TRBV7-2
CDR3: CASSLEGGQGDTEAFF
DNA: TGTGCCAGCAGCTTAGAGGGAGGACAGGGTGACACTGAAGCTTTCTTT

size: many
J: TRBJ2-2
D: TRBD2
V: TRBV6-5
CDR3: CASSYYGLAGDEGTGELFF
DNA: TGTGCCAGCAGTTACTACGGACTAGCGGGAGACGAAGGGACCGGGGAGCTGTTTTTT

size: few
J: TRBJ2-1
D: -
V: TRBV7-6
CDR3: CASSLGMGSGNEQFF
DNA: TGTGCCAGCAGCTTAGGTATGGGTAGCGGCAATGAGCAGTTCTTC

size: many
J: TRBJ2-5
D: -
V: TRBV7-8
CDR3: CASSRGRGPLVETQYF
DNA: TGTGCCAGCAGTAGGGGGAGGGGCCCGCTGGTAGAGACCCAGTACTTC

size: many
J: TRBJ1-5
D: -
V: TRBV24-1
CDR3: CATSEKGLNQPQHF
DNA: TGTGCCACCAGTGAAAAGGGGCTCAATCAGCCCCAGCATTTT

size: many
J: TRBJ1-1
D: -
V: TRBV20-1
CDR3: CRVLRSAEAFF
DNA: TGCAGAGTACTTCGTTCGGCTGAAGCTTTCTTT

size: many
J: TRBJ2-5
D: -
V: TRBV5-1
CDR3: CASRAWDFETQYF
DNA: TGCGCCAGCAGGGCCTGGGACTTCGAGACCCAGTACTTC

size: -
J: TRBJ1-2
D: -
V: TRBV4-2
CDR3: CASSQDWVDRHYGYTF
DNA: TGTGCCAGCAGCCAAGACTGGGTTGACCGACACTATGGCTACACCTTC

size: few
J: TRBJ1-1
D: TRBD1
V: TRBV30
CDR3: CAWGQGETEAFF
DNA: TGTGCCTGGGGACAGGGTGAAACTGAAGCTTTCTTT

size: few
J: TRBJ2-3
D: -
V: TRBV7-2
CDR3: CASSLASGPMADTQYF
DNA: TGTGCCAGCAGCTTAGCGAGCGGTCCTATGGCAGATACGCAGTATTTT

size: many
J: TRBJ2-7
D: -
V: TRBV20-1
CDR3: CSADRVTRYYEQYF
DNA: TGCAGTGCTGACCGGGTCACTCGGTACTACGAGCAGTACTTC

size: -
J: TRBJ2-2
D: -
V: TRBV4-2
CDR3: CASSQPGERVTGELFF
DNA: TGTGCCAGCAGCCAACCTGGGGAGCGGGTCACCGGGGAGCTGTTTTTT

size: many
J: TRBJ2-3
D: -
V: TRBV9
CDR3: CASRKSDHTQYF
DNA: TGTGCCAGCAGGAAGAGCGACCATACGCAGTATTTT

size: many
J: TRBJ2-2
D: -
V: TRBV5-6
CDR3: CASSSGGPELTGELFF
DNA: TGTGCCAGCAGTTCAGGGGGGCCCGAGCTCACCGGGGAGCTGTTTTTT

size: many
J: TRBJ2-7
D: -
V: TRBV3-1
CDR3: CASSQESRPSLFFF
DNA: TGTGCCAGCAGCCAAGAAAGCCGTCCCAGCCTCTTCTTCTTC

size: many
J: TRBJ2-1
D: TRBD2
V: TRBV7-6
CDR3: CASSLVAGGPNEQFF
DNA: TGTGCCAGCAGCTTAGTAGCGGGAGGGCCGAATGAGCAGTTCTTC

size: -
J: TRBJ1-1
D: -
V: TRBV4-2
CDR3: CASRRLGSHMNTEAFF
DNA: TGTGCCAGCAGACGCCTCGGGTCACACATGAACACTGAAGCTTTCTTT

size: few
J: TRBJ1-5
D: TRBD1
V: TRBV15
CDR3: CATSPGGTGMNQPQHF
DNA: TGTGCCACCAGCCCGGGGGGGACAGGTATGAATCAGCCCCAGCATTTT

size: few
J: TRBJ2-2
D: TRBD2
V: TRBV20-1
CDR3: CSAAPTSGRPGDTGELFF
DNA: TGCAGTGCGGCGCCGACTAGCGGGAGGCCCGGGGACACCGGGGAGCTGTTTTTT

size: few
J: TRBJ2-3
D: -
V: TRBV20-1
CDR3: CSAAGVLTTDTQYF
DNA: TGCAGTGCAGCTGGGGTGTTGACCACAGATACGCAGTATTTT

size: -
J: TRBJ2-1
D: -
V: TRBV20-1
CDR3: CSARPTSKDEQFF
DNA: TGCAGTGCTAGACCGACTAGTAAGGATGAGCAGTTCTTC

size: few
J: TRBJ1-1
D: -
V: TRBV6-1
CDR3: CASSDPRAGSTEAFF
DNA: TGTGCCAGCAGTGATCCCCGAGCAGGGAGCACTGAAGCTTTCTTT

size: -
J: TRBJ1-1
D: -
V: TRBV7-6
CDR3: CASSLLIGNTEAFF
DNA: TGTGCCAGCAGCCTTCTTATCGGGAACACTGAAGCTTTCTTT

size: few
J: TRBJ2-4
D: TRBD1
V: TRBV12-3/TRBV12-4
CDR3: CASSSTGGVNIQYF
DNA: TGTGCCAGCAGTTCGACAGGGGGCGTAAACATTCAGTACTTC

size: -
J: TRBJ2-3
D: TRBD2
V: TRBV20-1
CDR3: CSATTSGVSTDTQYF
DNA: TGCAGTGCGACGACTAGCGGGGTTTCCACAGATACGCAGTATTTT

size: -
J: TRBJ2-1
D: -
V: TRBV25-1
CDR3: CASSDRGVHNEQFF
DNA: TGTGCCAGCAGTGATAGAGGCGTTCACAATGAGCAGTTCTTC

size: -
J: TRBJ1-2
D: -
V: TRBV28
CDR3: CAGLGLNREGANYGYTF
DNA: TGTGCCGGCCTGGGTCTGAACAGGGAGGGGGCTAACTATGGCTACACCTTC